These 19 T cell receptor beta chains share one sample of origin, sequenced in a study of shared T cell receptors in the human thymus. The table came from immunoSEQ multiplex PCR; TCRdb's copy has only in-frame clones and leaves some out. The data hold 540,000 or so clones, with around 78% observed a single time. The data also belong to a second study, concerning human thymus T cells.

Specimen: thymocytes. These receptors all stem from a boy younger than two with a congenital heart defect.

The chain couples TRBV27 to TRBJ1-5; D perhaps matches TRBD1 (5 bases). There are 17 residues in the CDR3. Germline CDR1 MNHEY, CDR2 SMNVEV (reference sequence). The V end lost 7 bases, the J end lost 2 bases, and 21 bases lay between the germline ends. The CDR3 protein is CASNPTPGLFGNQPQHF. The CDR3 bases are TGTGCCAGCAACCCCACCCCAGGGTTGTTTGGCAATCAGCCCCAGCATTTT.

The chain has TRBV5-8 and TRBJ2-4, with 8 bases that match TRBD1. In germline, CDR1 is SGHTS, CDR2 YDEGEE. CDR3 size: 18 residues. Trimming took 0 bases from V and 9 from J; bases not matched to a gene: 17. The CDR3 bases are TGTGCCAGCAGCTTGGTTGTCCCGCCAGGCAGGGGGCATAGCATTCAGTACTTC. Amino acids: CASSLVVPPGRGHSIQYF. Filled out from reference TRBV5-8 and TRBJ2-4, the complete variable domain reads EAGVTQSPTHLIKTRGQQATLRCSPISGHTSVYWYQQALGLGLQFLLWYDEGEERNRGNFPPRFSGRQFPNYSSELNVNALELEDSALYLCASSLVVPPGRGHSIQYFGAGTRLSVL.

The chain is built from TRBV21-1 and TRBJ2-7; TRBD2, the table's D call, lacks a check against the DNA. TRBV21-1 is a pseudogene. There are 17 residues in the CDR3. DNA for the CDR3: TGTGCCAGCAGCTGCTACTTGCTTTGGGGGGAGCCTCACGAGCAGTACTTC. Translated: CASSCYLLWGEPHEQYF.

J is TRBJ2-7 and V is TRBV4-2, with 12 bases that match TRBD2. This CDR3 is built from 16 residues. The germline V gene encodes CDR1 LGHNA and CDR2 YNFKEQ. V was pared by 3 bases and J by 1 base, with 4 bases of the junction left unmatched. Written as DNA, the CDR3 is TGTGCCAGCAGCCAGATACTAGCGGGAGGTTCCTACGAGCAGTACTTC. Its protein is CASSQILAGGSYEQYF.

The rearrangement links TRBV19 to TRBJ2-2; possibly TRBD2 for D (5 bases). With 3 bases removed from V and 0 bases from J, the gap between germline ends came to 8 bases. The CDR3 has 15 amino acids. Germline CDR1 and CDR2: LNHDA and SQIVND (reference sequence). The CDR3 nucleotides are TGTGCCAGTAGTATCTCCGGGGCGAACACCGGGGAGCTGTTTTTT. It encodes CASSISGANTGELFF.

The CDR3, as DNA: TGTGCCAGCAGACGGACTAGCGGGAGCTCCTACAATGAGCAGTTCTTC. Translating gives CASRRTSGSSYNEQFF. The chain employs TRBV6-6 and TRBJ2-1; 13 nucleotides match TRBD2. The junction had 2 bases not matched to a gene; V was cut back by 6 bases and J by 0 bases. This CDR3 region has 16 residues. Germline V CDR1 and CDR2: MNHNY, SVGAGI (reference sequence).

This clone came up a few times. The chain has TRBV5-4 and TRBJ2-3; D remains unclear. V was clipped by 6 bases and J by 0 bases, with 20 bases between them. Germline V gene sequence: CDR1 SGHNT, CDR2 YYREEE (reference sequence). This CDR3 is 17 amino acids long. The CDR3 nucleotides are TGTGCCAGCACACCCCGTGGGTTGCCGACTAGCACAGATACGCAGTATTTT. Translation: CASTPRGLPTSTDTQYF.

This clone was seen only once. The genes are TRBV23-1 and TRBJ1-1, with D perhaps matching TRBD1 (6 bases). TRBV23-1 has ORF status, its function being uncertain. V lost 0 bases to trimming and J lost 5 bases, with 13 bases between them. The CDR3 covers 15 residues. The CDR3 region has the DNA TGCGCCAGCAGTCAATCGCAAAGGGGGAGAACTGAAGCTTTCTTT. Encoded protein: CASSQSQRGRTEAFF.

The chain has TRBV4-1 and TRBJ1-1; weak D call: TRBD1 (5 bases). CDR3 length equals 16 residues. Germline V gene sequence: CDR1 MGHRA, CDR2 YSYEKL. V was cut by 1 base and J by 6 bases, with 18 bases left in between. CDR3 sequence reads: CASSQGVTELGSEAFF. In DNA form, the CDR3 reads TGCGCCAGCAGCCAAGGGGTGACAGAGTTGGGGTCTGAAGCTTTCTTT.

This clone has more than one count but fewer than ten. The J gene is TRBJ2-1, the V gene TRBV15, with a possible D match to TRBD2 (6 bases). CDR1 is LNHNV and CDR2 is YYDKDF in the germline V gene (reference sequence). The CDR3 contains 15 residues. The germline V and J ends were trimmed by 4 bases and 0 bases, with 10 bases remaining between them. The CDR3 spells CATSKSSASYNEQFF. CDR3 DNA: TGTGCCACCAGCAAGTCTAGCGCCTCCTACAATGAGCAGTTCTTC.

CDR3 nucleotides: TGTGCCAGCAGCTCCGACTCGCTCCCCGGGGAGCTGTTTTTT. Its translation is CASSSDSLPGELFF. V usage is TRBV11-3 and J usage is TRBJ2-2; D call uncertain. Per germline, CDR1 SGHNT and CDR2 YENEEA. Trimming took 4 bases from V and 6 from J, leaving 12 bases between them. This CDR3 region has 14 residues.

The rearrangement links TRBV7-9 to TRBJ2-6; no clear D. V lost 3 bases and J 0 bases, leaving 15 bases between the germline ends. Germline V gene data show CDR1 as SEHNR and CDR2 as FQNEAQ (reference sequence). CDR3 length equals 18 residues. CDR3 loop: CASSFTVGRHSGANVLTF. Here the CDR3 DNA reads TGTGCCAGCAGCTTTACGGTTGGCAGGCACTCTGGGGCCAACGTCCTGACTTTC.

The DNA for the CDR3 is TGTGCCAGCAGTTCAGACTTCGAGACTAGCGGGAGGGCCGGGAAATACGAGCAGTACTTC. It is translated as CASSSDFETSGRAGKYEQYF. The chain couples TRBV27 to TRBJ2-7; 14 bases line up with TRBD2. Trimming at V came to 4 bases and at J to 4 bases, leaving 18 bases not matched to a gene. Germline V gives CDR1 MNHEY, CDR2 SMNVEV (reference sequence). The CDR3 is 20 amino acids.

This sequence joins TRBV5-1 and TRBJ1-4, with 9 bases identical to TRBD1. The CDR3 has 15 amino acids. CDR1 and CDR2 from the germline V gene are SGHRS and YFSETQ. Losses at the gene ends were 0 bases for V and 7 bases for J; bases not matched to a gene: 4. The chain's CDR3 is CASSLVPGQGEKLFF. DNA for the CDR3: TGCGCCAGCAGCTTGGTCCCGGGACAGGGTGAAAAACTGTTTTTT.

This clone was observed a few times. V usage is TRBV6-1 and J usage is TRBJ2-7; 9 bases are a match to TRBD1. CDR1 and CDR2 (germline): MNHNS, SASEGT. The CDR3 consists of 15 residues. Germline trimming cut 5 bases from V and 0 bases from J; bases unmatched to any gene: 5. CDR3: CASSNQTGGSYEQYF. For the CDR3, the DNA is TGTGCCAGCAGTAACCAGACAGGGGGCTCCTACGAGCAGTACTTC.

CDR3 coding DNA: TGCAGCGTTGATAGGGGCTTTAGCGGGAGGAGGAGTAATGAGCAGTTCTTC. Translating it yields CSVDRGFSGRRSNEQFF. The V call is TRBV29-1, the J call TRBJ2-1; 10 positions agree with TRBD2. CDR3 length: 17 amino acids. CDR1 and CDR2 from the germline V gene are SQVTM and ANQGSEA. V shed 3 bases and J 7 bases; nucleotides not matched to a gene: 15.

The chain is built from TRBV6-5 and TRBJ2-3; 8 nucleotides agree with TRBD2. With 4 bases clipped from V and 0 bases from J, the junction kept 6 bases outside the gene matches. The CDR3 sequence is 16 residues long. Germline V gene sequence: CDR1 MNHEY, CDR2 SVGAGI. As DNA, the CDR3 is TGTGCCAGCAGTTTGGGCACTAGCGGTAGCACAGATACGCAGTATTTT. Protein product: CASSLGTSGSTDTQYF.

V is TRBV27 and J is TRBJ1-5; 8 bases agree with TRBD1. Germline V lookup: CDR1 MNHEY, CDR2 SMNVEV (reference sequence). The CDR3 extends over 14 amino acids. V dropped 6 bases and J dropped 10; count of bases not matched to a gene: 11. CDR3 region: CASSQGAGCEPQHF. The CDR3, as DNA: TGTGCCAGCAGCCAGGGGGCTGGCTGCGAACCCCAGCATTTT.

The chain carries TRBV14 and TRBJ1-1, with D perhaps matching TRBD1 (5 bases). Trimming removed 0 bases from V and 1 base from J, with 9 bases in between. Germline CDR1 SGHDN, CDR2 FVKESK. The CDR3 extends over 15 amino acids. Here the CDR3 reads CASSQDTGGNTEAFF. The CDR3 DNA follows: TGTGCCAGCAGCCAAGATACGGGGGGGAACACTGAAGCTTTCTTT.